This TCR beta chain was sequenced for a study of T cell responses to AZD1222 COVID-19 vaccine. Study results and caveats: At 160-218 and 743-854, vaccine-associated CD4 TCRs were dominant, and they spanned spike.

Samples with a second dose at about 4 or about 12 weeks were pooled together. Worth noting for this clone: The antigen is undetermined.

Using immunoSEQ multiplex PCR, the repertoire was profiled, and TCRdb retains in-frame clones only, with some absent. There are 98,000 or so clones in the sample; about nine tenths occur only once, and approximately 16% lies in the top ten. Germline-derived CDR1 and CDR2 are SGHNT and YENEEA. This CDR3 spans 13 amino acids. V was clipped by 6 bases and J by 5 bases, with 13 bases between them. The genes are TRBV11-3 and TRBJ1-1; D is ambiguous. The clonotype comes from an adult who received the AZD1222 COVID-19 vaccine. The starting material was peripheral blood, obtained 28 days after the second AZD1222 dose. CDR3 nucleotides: TGTGCCAGCAGTCGCGGGCGTGAGACTGAAGCTTTCTTT. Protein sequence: CASSRGRETEAFF.